The sequence of this T cell receptor beta chain was determined in a study of shared clonotypes between healthy human individuals. Across the study: Every donor yielded three CD4 naive, three CD4 memory, two CD8 naive and one CD8 memory plate.

Comments on this clone: The target antigen is unknown.

Study-level findings and limits: Sampling used blood alone; tissue repertoires probably differ.

Germline-derived CDR1 and CDR2 are SGHTA and FQGNSA. There are 14 residues in the CDR3. Data came from immunoSEQ multiplex PCR; TCRdb stores just in-frame clones and leaves some out. The table shows over a million clones, with 97% to 99% occurring only once. Sequencing input: naive CD4+ T cells sorted from blood. Subset reported: CD45RA+ positively selected. The receptor comes from a young man in good health. The chain combines TRBV7-2 with TRBJ2-5; 8 bases are shared with TRBD2. The DNA end is more similar to TRBJ2-7, so the J call may be wrong. The CDR3 DNA follows: TGTGCCAGCAGCTTAAGTGGACTAGCAGCCGAGCAGTACTTC. Protein sequence: CASSLSGLAAEQYF.